The rows below give T cell receptor beta chains drawn from one sample of a study of blood T cell repertoires in COVID-19. Profiled with immunoSEQ multiplex PCR; TCRdb holds only in-frame clones, not every one. Found here are 150,000 to 200,000 clones, around 85% of them singletons; the top ten hold approximately 3.3%. The material sequenced was peripheral blood. The origin of the receptors is a human donor with acute or convalescent COVID-19. The donor label of this sample is uncertain. Each CDR3 is given with its conserved first and last residue. Each record gives: CDR3 DNA, CDR3 protein, V gene, clone size, D gene, J gene. A D gene is named only where the DNA matches it firmly. A row's size may be missing; if present it is once, few, many or a size class.

cdr3_nt: TGTGCCAGTACCCCAACTAGCGTATACCAAGAGACCCAGTACTTC; cdr3_aa: CASTPTSVYQETQYF; v_call: TRBV19; clone_size: few; d_call: TRBD2; j_call: TRBJ2-5
cdr3_nt: TGTGCCAGCAGTTTCCGGACTAGCGGGGGTCCAGATACGCAGTATTTT; cdr3_aa: CASSFRTSGGPDTQYF; v_call: TRBV6-2/TRBV6-3; clone_size: -; d_call: TRBD2; j_call: TRBJ2-3
cdr3_nt: TGTGCCAGCAGTTACCGGGAACGGCCGGCCTACGAGCAGTACTTC; cdr3_aa: CASSYRERPAYEQYF; v_call: TRBV6-2/TRBV6-3; clone_size: -; d_call: -; j_call: TRBJ2-7
cdr3_nt: TGTGCCAGCAGCCCCAACAGGGTTTTCCAAGCACCCCTCCACTTT; cdr3_aa: CASSPNRVFQAPLHF; v_call: TRBV6-2/TRBV6-3; clone_size: once; d_call: -; j_call: TRBJ1-6
cdr3_nt: TGTGCCAGCAGTGTGATTGACAGAGATAATTCACCCCTCCACTTT; cdr3_aa: CASSVIDRDNSPLHF; v_call: TRBV6-2/TRBV6-3; clone_size: -; d_call: -; j_call: TRBJ1-6
cdr3_nt: TGCGCCAGCAGCCTCGGGCCGGGGACTAGCACAGATACGCAGTATTTT; cdr3_aa: CASSLGPGTSTDTQYF; v_call: TRBV4-1; clone_size: -; d_call: -; j_call: TRBJ2-3
cdr3_nt: TGTGCCAGCAGCGAGGCGGGACGCGACTACGAGCAGTACTTC; cdr3_aa: CASSEAGRDYEQYF; v_call: TRBV9; clone_size: -; d_call: -; j_call: TRBJ2-7
cdr3_nt: TGCGCCAGCAGCCAAGATGGGGGGAAACAGCCCCAGCATTTT; cdr3_aa: CASSQDGGKQPQHF; v_call: TRBV4-3; clone_size: -; d_call: -; j_call: TRBJ1-5
cdr3_nt: TGTGCCAGCAGCCTACAGGGAGATCGGAGTGAAGCTTTCTTT; cdr3_aa: CASSLQGDRSEAFF; v_call: TRBV5-4; clone_size: once; d_call: -; j_call: TRBJ1-1
cdr3_nt: TGTGCCAGCAGGGCCGCAGGGAGCAATCAGCCCCAGCATTTT; cdr3_aa: CASRAAGSNQPQHF; v_call: TRBV6-5; clone_size: few; d_call: -; j_call: TRBJ1-5
cdr3_nt: TGTGCCAGCAGTTTAGGGGGCCCCTCCTACAATGAGCAGTTCTTC; cdr3_aa: CASSLGGPSYNEQFF; v_call: TRBV28; clone_size: once; d_call: -; j_call: TRBJ2-1
cdr3_nt: TGTGCCAGCAGCGCGTTTGGCGCGGGACGGACCTACGAGCAGTACTTC; cdr3_aa: CASSAFGAGRTYEQYF; v_call: TRBV9; clone_size: -; d_call: -; j_call: TRBJ2-7
cdr3_nt: TGTGCCAGCAGCTTAGATCTCACACCGGGGGACGAGTACTTC; cdr3_aa: CASSLDLTPGDEYF; v_call: TRBV11-2; clone_size: -; d_call: -; j_call: TRBJ2-7
cdr3_nt: TGTGCCAGCAGTCCTCAGGGGGGAGTACCCTACGAGCAGTACTTC; cdr3_aa: CASSPQGGVPYEQYF; v_call: TRBV5-4; clone_size: -; d_call: -; j_call: TRBJ2-7
cdr3_nt: TGTGCCAGCAGGGATTTGGGACAGGTCGACTATGGCTACACCTTC; cdr3_aa: CASRDLGQVDYGYTF; v_call: TRBV5-6; clone_size: -; d_call: TRBD1; j_call: TRBJ1-2
cdr3_nt: TGTGCCAGCAGCCCCAGAGAGACAGCATTTTTCCGCCCGTGCTTC; cdr3_aa: CASSPRETAFFRPCF; v_call: TRBV3-1/TRBV3-2; clone_size: -; d_call: -; j_call: TRBJ2-7
cdr3_nt: TGTGCCAGTATAGCTTTCCGACAGGGGGCCGGCGAGCAGTACTTC; cdr3_aa: CASIAFRQGAGEQYF; v_call: TRBV6-5; clone_size: -; d_call: TRBD1; j_call: TRBJ2-7
cdr3_nt: TGTGCCAGTAGTACCACAGGGCTGAGTGCCTATAATTCACCCCTCCACTTT; cdr3_aa: CASSTTGLSAYNSPLHF; v_call: TRBV19; clone_size: -; d_call: -; j_call: TRBJ1-6
cdr3_nt: TGTGCCAGCAGTGATTACCCCAACGGACAGGGCCACAACACAGATACGCAGTATTTT; cdr3_aa: CASSDYPNGQGHNTDTQYF; v_call: TRBV2; clone_size: -; d_call: TRBD1; j_call: TRBJ2-3
cdr3_nt: TGTGCCAGCAGCTTATCCGGACAGAACACTGAAGCTTTCTTT; cdr3_aa: CASSLSGQNTEAFF; v_call: TRBV7-3; clone_size: -; d_call: -; j_call: TRBJ1-1
cdr3_nt: TGTGCCAGCAGCGTTTGGGGGGGAGCGAACACTGAAGCTTTCTTT; cdr3_aa: CASSVWGGANTEAFF; v_call: TRBV9; clone_size: -; d_call: -; j_call: TRBJ1-1
cdr3_nt: TGTGCCAGCAGGACAGGGGGCCTCTATGGCTACACCTTC; cdr3_aa: CASRTGGLYGYTF; v_call: TRBV28; clone_size: -; d_call: TRBD1; j_call: TRBJ1-2
cdr3_nt: TGTGCCAGCAGTTACGGGGGGGCAGCCTTGAACACTGAAGCTTTCTTT; cdr3_aa: CASSYGGAALNTEAFF; v_call: TRBV6-5; clone_size: -; d_call: -; j_call: TRBJ1-1
cdr3_nt: TGTGCCAGCAGCCGGGGACACATCACAGATACGCAGTATTTT; cdr3_aa: CASSRGHITDTQYF; v_call: TRBV9; clone_size: few; d_call: -; j_call: TRBJ2-3
cdr3_nt: TGTGCCAGCAGTTTGAATCAGGGTCGTAACTATGGCTACACCTTC; cdr3_aa: CASSLNQGRNYGYTF; v_call: TRBV28; clone_size: -; d_call: -; j_call: TRBJ1-2
cdr3_nt: TGTGCCTCTTCGAACCAGGCATCCTCTGGAAACACCATATATTTT; cdr3_aa: CASSNQASSGNTIYF; v_call: TRBV30; clone_size: -; d_call: -; j_call: TRBJ1-3
cdr3_nt: TGTGCCAGTAGTATCCCCCACCAGAGGGCGAGGGAAGCTTTCTTT; cdr3_aa: CASSIPHQRAREAFF; v_call: TRBV19; clone_size: -; d_call: -; j_call: TRBJ1-1
cdr3_nt: TGTGCCAGCAGCTTAGCGCGAGCGGGGGGCACAGATACGCAGTATTTT; cdr3_aa: CASSLARAGGTDTQYF; v_call: TRBV7-6; clone_size: -; d_call: TRBD2; j_call: TRBJ2-3
cdr3_nt: TGCAGTGCTAGTCCAGGGGGGACCTATAATTCACCCCTCCACTTT; cdr3_aa: CSASPGGTYNSPLHF; v_call: TRBV20-1; clone_size: -; d_call: TRBD1; j_call: TRBJ1-6
cdr3_nt: TGTGCCAGCAGCTTAGGAGTTTTGAACACTGAAGCTTTCTTT; cdr3_aa: CASSLGVLNTEAFF; v_call: TRBV11-2; clone_size: -; d_call: -; j_call: TRBJ1-1
cdr3_nt: TGTGCCACCAGTGACCCCGGTTTGGCAGGGGTTGCAGATACGCAGTATTTT; cdr3_aa: CATSDPGLAGVADTQYF; v_call: TRBV24-1; clone_size: -; d_call: -; j_call: TRBJ2-3
cdr3_nt: TGTGCCAGCAGCTTTGACCCTAGCGGGGGGGCCGGGGAGCAGTTCTTC; cdr3_aa: CASSFDPSGGAGEQFF; v_call: TRBV5-5; clone_size: few; d_call: TRBD2; j_call: TRBJ2-1
cdr3_nt: TGTGCCAGCAGCTTAAGGCAGGGAGGGATGTTTAATGGCTACACCTTC; cdr3_aa: CASSLRQGGMFNGYTF; v_call: TRBV7-2; clone_size: -; d_call: -; j_call: TRBJ1-2
cdr3_nt: TGTGCCACCACGCACCGGGGACAGGTCTACGAGCAGTACTTC; cdr3_aa: CATTHRGQVYEQYF; v_call: TRBV5-4; clone_size: -; d_call: TRBD1; j_call: TRBJ2-7
cdr3_nt: TGTGCCAGCAGCTTAGGGAATGGGGGGAGAAGTGAAGCTTTCTTT; cdr3_aa: CASSLGNGGRSEAFF; v_call: TRBV7-8; clone_size: -; d_call: -; j_call: TRBJ1-1